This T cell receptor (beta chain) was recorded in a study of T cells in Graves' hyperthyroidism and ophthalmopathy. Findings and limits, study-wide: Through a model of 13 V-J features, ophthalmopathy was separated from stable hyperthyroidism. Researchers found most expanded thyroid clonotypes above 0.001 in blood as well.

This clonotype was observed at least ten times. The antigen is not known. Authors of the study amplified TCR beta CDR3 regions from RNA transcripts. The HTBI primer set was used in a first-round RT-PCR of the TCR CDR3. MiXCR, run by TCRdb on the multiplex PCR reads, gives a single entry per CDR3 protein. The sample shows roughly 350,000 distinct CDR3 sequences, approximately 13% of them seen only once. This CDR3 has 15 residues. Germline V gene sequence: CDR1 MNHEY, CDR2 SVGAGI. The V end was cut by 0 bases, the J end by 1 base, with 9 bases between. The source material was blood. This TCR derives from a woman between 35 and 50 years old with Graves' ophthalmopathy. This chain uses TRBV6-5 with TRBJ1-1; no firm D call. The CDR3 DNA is TGTGCCAGCAGTTACTCGAATGGAGGGAACACTGAAGCTTTCTTT. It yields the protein CASSYSNGGNTEAFF.